What follows are 9 T cell receptor beta chains derived from one specimen sequenced in a study of CD8+ T cells in alopecia areata. RNA was extracted and reverse transcribed into cDNA as the sequencing template. The repertoire was sequenced with immunoSEQ multiplex PCR; TCRdb's copy has only in-frame clones and lacks some. The repertoire has about 110,000 clones, 84% of them found once; the top ten carry about 24%. As for treatment: oral pan-JAK inhibitor, 5-10 mg twice daily. The sample consisted of CD8+ T cells sorted from blood, taken at week 24, from a patient treated with tofacitinib. These receptor sequences come from a human donor with alopecia areata.

The CDR3 here is CASSQLSGTIYNEQFF. The CDR3 nucleotides are TGCGCCAGCAGCCAATTGTCCGGGACCATCTACAATGAGCAGTTCTTC. The chain uses TRBV4-3 and TRBJ2-1, with D perhaps matching TRBD1 or TRBD2 (5 bases each). The CDR3 totals 16 residues. Trimming pared 2 bases from V and 3 bases from J, leaving 14 bases between. Looked up from germline, CDR1 is LGHNA and CDR2 is YSLEER.

The J gene is TRBJ2-1, the V gene TRBV5-6; D remains unclear. Between the trimmed V and J ends, which lost 2 bases and 10 bases, there was a span of 10 bases. The CDR3 extends over 12 amino acids. Germline V CDR1 and CDR2: SGHDT, YYEEEE. The CDR3 DNA is TGTGCCAGCAGCTTCGGTGCGGTGGAGCAGTTCTTC. This gives the protein CASSFGAVEQFF.

This clone was recorded once. One end of the junction varies from germline; a read error may be responsible. V and J are TRBV27 and TRBJ2-6; 7 bases match TRBD1. This CDR3 comprises 19 residues. Germline V lookup: CDR1 MNHEY, CDR2 SMNVEV (reference sequence). The CDR3 sequence: CASRLSGTEYFSGANVLTF. The CDR3 DNA reads as TGTGCCAGCAGATTATCCGGGACAGAATATTTCTCTGGGGCCAACGTCCTGACTTTC.

The chain joins TRBV5-6 to TRBJ2-6; D is undetermined. The CDR3 has 16 amino acids. Germline values: CDR1 SGHDT, CDR2 YYEEEE. Trimming left V 0 bases short and J 1 base short, with 8 bases between. The CDR3: CASSLALGSGANVLTF. The CDR3 nucleotides are TGTGCCAGCAGCTTGGCTCTGGGGTCTGGGGCCAACGTCCTGACTTTC.

Comments on this clone: Other DNA sequences from this sample encode an identical CDR3 as well. The genes are TRBV4-1 and TRBJ1-1, with 7 bases aligning to TRBD1. There are 15 residues in the CDR3. Trimming at V came to 1 base and at J to 1 base, leaving 3 bases not matched to a gene. Germline V gene sequence: CDR1 MGHRA, CDR2 YSYEKL. The CDR3 is CASSQVAGGNTEAFF. Here the CDR3 DNA reads TGCGCCAGCAGCCAAGTGGCAGGGGGGAACACTGAAGCTTTCTTT.

The chain is built from TRBV29-1 and TRBJ2-3, with no clear D. Germline V gene sequence: CDR1 SQVTM, CDR2 ANQGSEA. Trimming removed 6 bases at V and 2 bases at J, with 6 bases between. This CDR3 is 11 amino acids long. The CDR3 sequence: CSVRATDTQYF. The CDR3 DNA sequence: TGCAGCGTACGGGCCACAGATACGCAGTATTTT.

This clone was observed a handful of times. The chain has TRBV4-3 and TRBJ2-4, with 7 bases identical to TRBD1. V shed 0 bases, J shed 6 bases, and the junction held 11 bases outside the gene matches. The CDR3 extends over 17 amino acids. CDR1 LGHNA and CDR2 YSLEER come from the germline V gene. The CDR3 sequence: CASSQDGPGGARNIQYF. As DNA, the CDR3 is TGCGCCAGCAGCCAAGATGGGCCAGGGGGTGCGCGAAACATTCAGTACTTC.

V gene TRBV7-2 combines with J gene TRBJ2-7; 8 positions match TRBD1. Trimming removed 4 bases from V and 5 bases from J; junction bases left unmatched: 4. Germline CDR1 reads SGHTA; CDR2 reads FQGNSA. The CDR3 covers 13 residues. CDR3 DNA: TGTGCCAGCAGCTGGGACAGGAGGGACGAGCAGTACTTC. It yields the protein CASSWDRRDEQYF.

This chain links TRBV29-1 with TRBJ1-2, with TRBD1 as a possible D gene (5 bases). CDR1 SQVTM and CDR2 ANQGSEA come from the germline V gene. Deletions cut 6 bases from V and 4 bases from J, with 9 bases between. This CDR3 contains 11 residues. The CDR3 nucleotides read TGCAGCGTCGCAGGGAGCTATGGCTACACCTTC. Its translation: CSVAGSYGYTF.